Included here is one TCR beta chain sequence, with context. The antigen is not known. This record comes from a study of beta chain features in type 1 diabetes. Study at large: In all, around 99 million sorted cells from all samples were analyzed. Notes on the study in general: Shortening of TCRB CDR3s, moderate but significant, appeared in all four CD4+ subsets of Type 1 diabetes patients. PCR might favor shorter templates, but any such skew would affect patients and controls equally.

This CDR3 has 15 amino acids. Germline lookup yields CDR1 SGHNT and CDR2 YYREEE (reference sequence). V was clipped by 0 bases and J by 2 bases; unmatched bases: 4. Expressed TCRB transcripts were sequenced because the entire RNA isolate underwent reverse transcription. Each sample of naive, central memory or regulatory T cells had, on average, about 3.57 million reads. Some clones are missing from TCRdb's copy, which holds only in-frame ones; the method was immunoSEQ multiplex PCR. The data hold 200,000 to 300,000 clones, with roughly 14% observed a single time. This sequence joins TRBV5-4 and TRBJ2-5, with 7 bases that match TRBD2. The source is a woman between 40 and 55 years old in good health. Sequencing was done on a sample of naive CD4+ T cells from blood. CDR3 protein: CASSLVASGQETQYF. CDR3 DNA sequence: TGTGCCAGCAGCTTGGTGGCTAGCGGACAAGAGACCCAGTACTTC.